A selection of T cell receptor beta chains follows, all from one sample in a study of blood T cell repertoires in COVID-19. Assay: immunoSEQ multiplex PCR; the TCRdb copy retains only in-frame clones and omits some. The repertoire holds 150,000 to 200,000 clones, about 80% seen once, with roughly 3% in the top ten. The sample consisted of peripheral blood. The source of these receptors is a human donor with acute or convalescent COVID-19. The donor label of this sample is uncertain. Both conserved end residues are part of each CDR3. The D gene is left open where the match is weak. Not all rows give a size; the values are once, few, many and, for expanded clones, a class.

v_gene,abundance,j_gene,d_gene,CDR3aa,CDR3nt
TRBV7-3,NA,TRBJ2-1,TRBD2,CASSLRLADNEQFF,TGTGCCAGCAGCTTAAGACTAGCGGACAATGAGCAGTTCTTC
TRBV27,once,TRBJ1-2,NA,CAAYRQGGGYTF,TGTGCCGCGTACAGGCAAGGGGGTGGCTACACCTTC
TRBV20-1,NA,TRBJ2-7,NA,CSASPTSYEQYF,TGCAGTGCTAGTCCCACTTCCTACGAGCAGTACTTC
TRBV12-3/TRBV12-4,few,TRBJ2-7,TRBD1,CASSRGQSYEQYF,TGTGCCAGCAGTAGGGGACAGTCCTACGAGCAGTACTTC
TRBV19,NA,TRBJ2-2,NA,CASSPWVAAGELFF,TGTGCCAGTAGTCCATGGGTAGCGGCCGGGGAGCTGTTTTTT
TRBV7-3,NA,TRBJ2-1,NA,CASSLTASFPYNEQFF,TGTGCCAGCAGCTTAACGGCTAGCTTCCCCTACAATGAGCAGTTCTTC
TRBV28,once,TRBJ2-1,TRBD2,CASSSPRAGDNEQFF,TGTGCCAGCAGTTCCCCCCGGGCGGGGGACAATGAGCAGTTCTTC
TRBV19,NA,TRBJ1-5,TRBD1,CASSGGSGTGGSQPQHF,TGTGCCAGTAGTGGGGGCTCCGGGACAGGGGGCAGTCAGCCCCAGCATTTT
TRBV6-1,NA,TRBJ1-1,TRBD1,CASSEARDSEAFF,TGTGCCAGCAGTGAAGCCCGGGACAGTGAAGCTTTCTTT
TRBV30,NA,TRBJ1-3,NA,CAWSKGDYSGNTIYF,TGTGCCTGGAGTAAAGGCGACTACTCTGGAAACACCATATATTTT
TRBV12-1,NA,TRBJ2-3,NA,CASSFARDYYGRLLTDTQYF,TGTGCCAGCAGCTTTGCGCGGGACTATTACGGAAGGTTATTAACAGATACGCAGTATTTT
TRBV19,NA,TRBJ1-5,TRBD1,CASSASGTGDHQPQHF,TGTGCCAGTAGTGCGTCCGGGACAGGGGACCATCAGCCCCAGCATTTT
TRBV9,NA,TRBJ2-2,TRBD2,CASSVKGLAGGQVSNAGELFF,TGTGCCAGCAGCGTAAAGGGGCTAGCGGGGGGTCAGGTCTCTAACGCCGGGGAGCTGTTTTTT
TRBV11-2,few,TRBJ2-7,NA,CASSLTTATYEQYF,TGTGCCAGCAGCTTAACGACTGCGACCTACGAGCAGTACTTC
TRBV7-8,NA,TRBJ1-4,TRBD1,CASSYLTGVPNEKLFF,TGTGCCAGCAGCTACCTAACAGGGGTACCTAATGAAAAACTGTTTTTT
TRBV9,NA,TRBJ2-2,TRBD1,CASSVAGTEGTGELFF,TGTGCCAGCAGCGTGGCCGGGACAGAAGGAACCGGGGAGCTGTTTTTT
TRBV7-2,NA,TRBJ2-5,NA,CASSLYLTTGETQYF,TGTGCCAGCAGCTTATATCTTACGACGGGGGAGACCCAGTACTTC
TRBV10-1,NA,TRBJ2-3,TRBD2,CASSEGSRGVNTQYF,TGCGCCAGCAGTGAAGGTTCGCGGGGGGTAAATACGCAGTATTTT
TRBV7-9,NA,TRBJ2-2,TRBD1,CASSPQRDSPGELFF,TGTGCCAGCAGCCCCCAAAGGGACAGCCCCGGGGAGCTGTTTTTT
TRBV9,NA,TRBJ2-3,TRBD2,CASSVVAGAPDTQYF,TGTGCCAGCAGCGTGGTAGCGGGAGCCCCAGATACGCAGTATTTT
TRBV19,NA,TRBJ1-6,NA,CASNSETARYNSPLHF,TGTGCCAGTAATTCCGAGACAGCACGTTATAATTCACCCCTCCACTTT
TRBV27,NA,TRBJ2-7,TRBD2,CASSPRDYSYEQYF,TGTGCCAGCAGTCCGCGGGACTACTCCTACGAGCAGTACTTC
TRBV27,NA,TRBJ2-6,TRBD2,CASSRLAVSSGANVLTF,TGTGCCAGCAGCCGACTAGCGGTTAGCTCTGGGGCCAACGTCCTGACTTTC
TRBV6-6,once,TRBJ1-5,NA,CASSWGQYSNQPQHF,TGTGCCAGCAGCTGGGGACAATATAGCAATCAGCCCCAGCATTTT
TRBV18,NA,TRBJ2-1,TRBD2,CASSQQTSSSSYNEQFF,TGTGCCAGCTCACAACAGACTAGCTCGAGCTCCTACAATGAGCAGTTCTTC
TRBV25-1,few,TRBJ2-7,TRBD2,CASSSGGLASEQYF,TGTGCCAGCAGCTCCGGGGGACTAGCAAGCGAGCAGTACTTC
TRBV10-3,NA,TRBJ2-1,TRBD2,CAIGPGRESEQFF,TGTGCCATCGGACCGGGGAGGGAAAGTGAGCAGTTCTTC
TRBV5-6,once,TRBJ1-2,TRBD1,CASSFTGTGANYGYTF,TGTGCCAGCAGCTTTACCGGGACAGGGGCTAACTATGGCTACACCTTC
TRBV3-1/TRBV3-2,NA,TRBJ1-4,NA,CASSQGQTTNEKLFF,TGTGCCAGCAGCCAAGGACAGACAACTAATGAAAAACTGTTTTTT
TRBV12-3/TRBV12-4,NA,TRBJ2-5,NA,CASSLGLVETQYF,TGTGCCAGCAGTTTAGGGCTAGTGGAGACCCAGTACTTC
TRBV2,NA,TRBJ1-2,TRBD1,CASSWTGYDGYTF,TGTGCCAGCAGTTGGACAGGGTACGATGGCTACACCTTC
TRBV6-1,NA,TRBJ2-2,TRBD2,CASSVGLAGGNTGELFF,TGTGCCAGCAGTGTGGGACTAGCGGGAGGGAACACCGGGGAGCTGTTTTTT
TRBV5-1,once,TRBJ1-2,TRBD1,CASSLGQGSYGYTF,TGCGCCAGCAGCTTGGGACAGGGGTCGTATGGCTACACCTTC
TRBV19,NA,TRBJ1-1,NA,CASSGAAGLTEAFF,TGTGCCAGTAGTGGGGCAGCTGGGCTTACTGAAGCTTTCTTT
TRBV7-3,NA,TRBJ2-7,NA,CASSLTGQNHEQYF,TGTGCCAGCAGCTTAACCGGACAGAACCACGAGCAGTACTTC
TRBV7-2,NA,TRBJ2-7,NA,CASSFPGVRSYEQYF,TGTGCCAGCAGCTTTCCGGGGGTCCGGTCGTACGAGCAGTACTTC
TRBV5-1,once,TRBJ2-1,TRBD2,CASSLGTSGGYNEQFF,TGCGCCAGCAGCTTGGGGACTAGCGGGGGGTACAATGAGCAGTTCTTC
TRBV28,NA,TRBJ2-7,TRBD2,CASSSPGGTYEQYF,TGTGCCAGCAGTTCCCCGGGAGGGACCTACGAGCAGTACTTC
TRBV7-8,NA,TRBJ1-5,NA,CASSSPGLGNQPQHF,TGTGCCAGCAGCTCCCCAGGGTTGGGCAATCAGCCCCAGCATTTT
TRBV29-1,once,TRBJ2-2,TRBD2,CSARTSDGGELFF,TGCAGCGCCAGGACTAGCGACGGCGGGGAGCTGTTTTTT
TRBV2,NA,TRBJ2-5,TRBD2,CASTKRAGGQETQYF,TGTGCCAGCACTAAAAGAGCGGGGGGCCAAGAGACCCAGTACTTC
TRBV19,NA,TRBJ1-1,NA,CASSIEMNTEAFF,TGTGCCAGTAGTATCGAGATGAACACTGAAGCTTTCTTT
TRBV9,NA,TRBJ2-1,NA,CASSLAPSSYNEQFF,TGTGCCAGCAGCCTAGCACCGAGCTCCTACAATGAGCAGTTCTTC
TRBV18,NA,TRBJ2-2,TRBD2,CASLPPVTSGSTGELFF,TGTGCCAGCTTACCACCGGTGACTAGCGGGAGCACCGGGGAGCTGTTTTTT
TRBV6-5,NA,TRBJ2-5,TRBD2,CASGGGGAETQYF,TGTGCCAGTGGAGGCGGGGGGGCAGAGACCCAGTACTTC
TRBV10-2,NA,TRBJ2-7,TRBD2,CASSQGPSGRYEQYF,TGCGCCAGCAGCCAAGGTCCTAGCGGGAGATACGAGCAGTACTTC
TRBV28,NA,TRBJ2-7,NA,CASSLMGGQGGYEQYF,TGTGCCAGCAGTTTAATGGGGGGGCAGGGAGGCTACGAGCAGTACTTC
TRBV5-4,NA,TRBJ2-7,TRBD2,CASSLGWTSGILDF,TGTGCCAGCAGCTTGGGGTGGACTAGCGGGATATTGGACTTC
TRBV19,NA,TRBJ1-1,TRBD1,CASTGTGTTEAFF,TGTGCCAGTACCGGGACAGGCACCACTGAAGCTTTCTTT
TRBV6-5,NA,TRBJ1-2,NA,CASNWQGTDGYTF,TGTGCCAGCAATTGGCAGGGGACGGATGGCTACACCTTC
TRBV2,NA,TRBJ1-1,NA,CASSEALIRAFF,TGTGCCAGCAGTGAAGCCCTGATTCGGGCTTTCTTT
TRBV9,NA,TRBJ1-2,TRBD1,CASSVARTGILGYTF,TGTGCCAGCAGCGTCGCCCGGACAGGGATCCTGGGCTACACCTTC